These T cell receptor beta chains were read from a single sample in a study of CD4 and CD8 cells across lung adenocarcinoma regions. TCRdb re-called the PCR reads with MiXCR, one entry per CDR3 protein. The sample has approximately 24,000 distinct CDR3 sequences; about half are singletons. The source material was CD8+ T cells from the center of a lung tumor. The source of these receptors is a male donor with lung adenocarcinoma. The CD4 and CD8 labels of this study may be unreliable. CDR3s include the opening cysteine and the closing phenylalanine or tryptophan. The order of the fields is J gene, clone size, V gene, D gene, CDR3 protein, CDR3 DNA. D genes are given only for firm matches. Size tells how often a clone was seen (once, few, many) or the class of an expanded clone, and some rows leave it out.

j_gene: TRBJ2-5
abundance: NA
v_gene: TRBV25-1
d_gene: TRBD1
CDR3aa: CASSGAAQGVGSGANVQYF
CDR3nt: TGTGCCAGCAGTGGGGCGGCCCAGGGGGTAGGCTCTGGCGCCAACGTGCAGTACTTC

j_gene: TRBJ2-7
abundance: NA
v_gene: TRBV20-1
d_gene: TRBD2
CDR3aa: CSVLGLAGGPAYEQYF
CDR3nt: TGCAGTGTCCTAGGACTAGCGGGAGGTCCCGCCTACGAGCAGTACTTC

j_gene: TRBJ2-5
abundance: many
v_gene: TRBV4-1
d_gene: NA
CDR3aa: CASSPPTQETQYF
CDR3nt: TGCGCCAGCAGTCCTCCGACTCAAGAGACCCAGTACTTC

j_gene: TRBJ2-1
abundance: NA
v_gene: TRBV7-2
d_gene: NA
CDR3aa: CASSLGVGGLNEQFF
CDR3nt: TGTGCCAGCAGCTTAGGGGTCGGGGGCCTCAATGAGCAGTTCTTC

j_gene: TRBJ2-5
abundance: NA
v_gene: TRBV10-3
d_gene: NA
CDR3aa: CAHRHGQGWETQYF
CDR3nt: TGTGCCCACCGTCATGGGCAGGGGTGGGAGACCCAGTACTTC

j_gene: TRBJ2-7
abundance: NA
v_gene: TRBV27
d_gene: NA
CDR3aa: CASSFHGGGEQYF
CDR3nt: TGTGCCAGCAGTTTCCACGGTGGTGGCGAGCAGTACTTC

j_gene: TRBJ1-2
abundance: many
v_gene: TRBV6-2/TRBV6-3
d_gene: TRBD1
CDR3aa: CASSQTTGTGGYGYTF
CDR3nt: TGTGCCAGCAGTCAGACTACCGGGACAGGGGGCTATGGCTACACCTTC

j_gene: TRBJ2-4
abundance: NA
v_gene: TRBV25-1
d_gene: NA
CDR3aa: CRGTGTGAKNTQYF
CDR3nt: TGTCGCGGCACGGGGACGGGAGCCAAAAACACTCAGTACTTC

j_gene: TRBJ2-4
abundance: NA
v_gene: TRBV6-5
d_gene: TRBD2
CDR3aa: CASSSVTSGRNIQYF
CDR3nt: TGTGCCAGCAGTTCCGTGACTAGCGGGAGAAACATTCAGTACTTC

j_gene: TRBJ1-1
abundance: medium-sized
v_gene: TRBV6-5
d_gene: NA
CDR3aa: CASSYPSGVGTEAFF
CDR3nt: TGTGCCAGCAGTTACCCCTCGGGAGTCGGCACTGAAGCTTTCTTT

j_gene: TRBJ2-3
abundance: NA
v_gene: TRBV6-1
d_gene: NA
CDR3aa: CASSETWTVSTNEQYF
CDR3nt: TGTGCCAGCAGTGAAACGTGGACTGTGAGCACCAATGAGCAGTATTTT

j_gene: TRBJ2-4
abundance: NA
v_gene: TRBV10-1
d_gene: NA
CDR3aa: CASGEGGRAKNTQYF
CDR3nt: TGCGCCAGCGGGGAGGGGGGGCGGGCCAAAAACACGCAGTACTTT

j_gene: TRBJ2-5
abundance: once
v_gene: TRBV6-5
d_gene: TRBD2
CDR3aa: CASSYRTSGGRETQYF
CDR3nt: TGTGCCAGCAGTTACCGAACTAGCGGGGGACGGGAGACCCAGTACTTC

j_gene: TRBJ1-2
abundance: many
v_gene: TRBV6-5
d_gene: NA
CDR3aa: CASSYSVGNYGYTF
CDR3nt: TGTGCCAGCAGTTACTCGGTCGGAAACTATGGCTACACCTTC

j_gene: TRBJ2-1
abundance: many
v_gene: TRBV12-3/TRBV12-4
d_gene: TRBD2
CDR3aa: CASTLVAGGNNEQFF
CDR3nt: TGTGCCAGCACCCTGGTAGCGGGAGGCAACAATGAGCAGTTCTTC

j_gene: TRBJ2-3
abundance: NA
v_gene: TRBV4-1
d_gene: TRBD1
CDR3aa: CSRGHGGGDKETQYF
CDR3nt: TGCTCCAGGGGGCACGGGGGCGGGGACAAAGAGACCCAGTATTTT

j_gene: TRBJ2-2
abundance: NA
v_gene: TRBV10-1
d_gene: TRBD2
CDR3aa: CASSESGGRDTGELFF
CDR3nt: TGCGCCAGCAGTGAGTCGGGCGGGAGAGACACCGGGGAGCTGTTTTTT

j_gene: TRBJ2-5
abundance: NA
v_gene: TRBV10-3
d_gene: TRBD2
CDR3aa: CAGSGGAGQETQYF
CDR3nt: TGTGCGGGGAGCGGGGGAGCTGGCCAAGAGACCCAGTATTTC

j_gene: TRBJ2-1
abundance: medium-sized
v_gene: TRBV27
d_gene: NA
CDR3aa: CASSSIRTPYDEQFF
CDR3nt: TGTGCCAGCAGTTCCATTCGGACCCCTTACGATGAGCAGTTCTTC

j_gene: TRBJ2-7
abundance: NA
v_gene: TRBV6-1
d_gene: TRBD2
CDR3aa: CASSVGGGPSYEQYF
CDR3nt: TGTGCCAGCAGTGTCGGCGGGGGGCCCTCCTACGAGCAGTACTTC

j_gene: TRBJ2-3
abundance: NA
v_gene: TRBV6-5
d_gene: NA
CDR3aa: CASSYSGGLGDTQYF
CDR3nt: TGTGCCAGCAGTTACTCAGGGGGGCTGGGAGATACGCAGTATTTT

j_gene: TRBJ2-6
abundance: NA
v_gene: TRBV5-6
d_gene: NA
CDR3aa: CASSSFGGPGANVLTF
CDR3nt: TGTGCCAGCAGTTCCTTTGGGGGGCCTGGGGCCAACGTCCTGACTTTC

j_gene: TRBJ2-3
abundance: few
v_gene: TRBV6-1
d_gene: TRBD2
CDR3aa: CASRQGLAGVLTDTQYF
CDR3nt: TGTGCCAGCAGGCAGGGACTAGCGGGAGTGTTAACAGATACGCAGTATTTT

j_gene: TRBJ2-7
abundance: NA
v_gene: TRBV11-3
d_gene: TRBD2
CDR3aa: CALGLAAYEQYF
CDR3nt: TGTGCCTTAGGACTAGCGGCCTACGAGCAGTACTTC

j_gene: TRBJ2-7
abundance: NA
v_gene: TRBV10-2
d_gene: NA
CDR3aa: CASKASSYEQYF
CDR3nt: TGCGCCAGCAAGGCTAGCTCCTACGAGCAGTACTTC

j_gene: TRBJ2-4
abundance: NA
v_gene: TRBV10-1
d_gene: NA
CDR3aa: CASRGLPHTNTQYF
CDR3nt: TGCGCCAGCAGGGGGCTGCCACACACAAACACTCAGTATTTC

j_gene: TRBJ2-3
abundance: NA
v_gene: TRBV27
d_gene: TRBD2
CDR3aa: CASSPLADKETQYF
CDR3nt: TGTGCCAGCAGTCCCCTAGCGGACAAAGAGACGCAGTATTTT

j_gene: TRBJ2-3
abundance: NA
v_gene: TRBV27
d_gene: NA
CDR3aa: CVRGFEGVSTGTQYF
CDR3nt: TGTGTCCGGGGTTTCGAGGGGGTGAGCACCGGTACGCAGTATTTT

j_gene: TRBJ2-3
abundance: NA
v_gene: TRBV10-1
d_gene: NA
CDR3aa: CASGAGLWGKNTQYF
CDR3nt: TGCGCCAGCGGGGCGGGGCTGTGGGGCAAAAATACGCAGTATTTT

j_gene: TRBJ2-3
abundance: NA
v_gene: TRBV11-2
d_gene: NA
CDR3aa: CASSLVLGSGDTQYF
CDR3nt: TGTGCCAGCAGCTTAGTACTCGGGAGTGGGGATACGCAGTATTTT

j_gene: TRBJ2-7
abundance: few
v_gene: TRBV6-1
d_gene: TRBD2
CDR3aa: CASRTSGAYEQYF
CDR3nt: TGTGCCAGCAGAACTAGCGGTGCCTACGAGCAGTACTTC

j_gene: TRBJ2-5
abundance: NA
v_gene: TRBV6-1
d_gene: NA
CDR3aa: CARGPGVRDQDTQYF
CDR3nt: TGTGCCAGGGGCCCCGGTGTCCGTGACCAAGATACGCAGTACTTT

j_gene: TRBJ2-7
abundance: medium-sized
v_gene: TRBV6-5
d_gene: TRBD2
CDR3aa: CASSYRVAGRYEQYF
CDR3nt: TGTGCCAGCAGTTACAGGGTAGCGGGACGCTACGAGCAGTACTTC

j_gene: TRBJ2-3
abundance: NA
v_gene: TRBV10-2
d_gene: NA
CDR3aa: CARRLQAVSTGAQYF
CDR3nt: TGCGCCAGGAGACTCCAGGCTGTGAGCACCGGTGCGCAGTATTTT

j_gene: TRBJ2-3
abundance: NA
v_gene: TRBV6-1
d_gene: TRBD2
CDR3aa: CAGRGAGEPETQYF
CDR3nt: TGTGCCGGCAGAGGGGCGGGAGAGCCAGAGACGCAGTATTTC

j_gene: TRBJ2-1
abundance: few
v_gene: TRBV29-1
d_gene: TRBD2
CDR3aa: CSVATSGRNEQFF
CDR3nt: TGCAGCGTTGCGACTAGCGGCAGAAATGAGCAGTTCTTC

j_gene: TRBJ2-7
abundance: NA
v_gene: TRBV5-1
d_gene: NA
CDR3aa: CASSLGLGTASYEQYF
CDR3nt: TGCGCCAGCAGCTTGGGTCTAGGGACGGCCTCCTACGAGCAGTACTTC

j_gene: TRBJ2-1
abundance: many
v_gene: TRBV24-1
d_gene: NA
CDR3aa: CASRGFNNEQFF
CDR3nt: TGTGCCTCCAGAGGATTTAACAATGAGCAGTTCTTC

j_gene: TRBJ2-4
abundance: once
v_gene: TRBV24-1
d_gene: NA
CDR3aa: CATGTGLCDKNTQYF
CDR3nt: TGTGCCACCGGTACGGGGTTGTGTGACAAAAACACGCAGTACTTC

j_gene: TRBJ2-3
abundance: once
v_gene: TRBV3-1
d_gene: NA
CDR3aa: CASSQDRGGTDTQYF
CDR3nt: TGTGCCAGCAGCCAAGATCGGGGAGGCACAGATACGCAGTATTTT

j_gene: TRBJ2-3
abundance: NA
v_gene: TRBV10-2
d_gene: NA
CDR3aa: CASSEPAGRATNTQYF
CDR3nt: TGCGCCAGCAGTGAGCCGGCTGGGCGAGCCACAAATACGCAGTACTTT

j_gene: TRBJ2-2
abundance: NA
v_gene: TRBV10-1
d_gene: NA
CDR3aa: CASSAIKNTGELFF
CDR3nt: TGCGCCAGCAGTGCTATAAAGAACACCGGGGAGCTGTTTTTT

j_gene: TRBJ1-6
abundance: NA
v_gene: TRBV6-1
d_gene: NA
CDR3aa: CASSGGANEQHF
CDR3nt: TGTGCCAGCAGTGGGGGAGCCAACGAGCAGCACTTT

j_gene: TRBJ2-7
abundance: NA
v_gene: TRBV6-1
d_gene: NA
CDR3aa: CASSVGRGLYEQYF
CDR3nt: TGTGCCAGCAGTGTGGGTCGCGGCCTCTACGAGCAGTACTTC

j_gene: TRBJ1-4
abundance: NA
v_gene: TRBV4-1
d_gene: TRBD1
CDR3aa: CASSHDRGQGRKLFF
CDR3nt: TGCGCCAGCAGCCACGACAGGGGGCAAGGAAGAAAACTGTTTTTT

j_gene: TRBJ2-2
abundance: once
v_gene: TRBV27
d_gene: TRBD2
CDR3aa: CASRQTSGFTGELFF
CDR3nt: TGTGCCAGCAGGCAGACTAGCGGGTTCACCGGGGAGCTGTTTTTT

j_gene: TRBJ2-1
abundance: NA
v_gene: TRBV7-2
d_gene: NA
CDR3aa: CASTIGLGLNEQFF
CDR3nt: TGTGCCAGCACAATAGGGCTAGGGCTGAATGAGCAGTTCTTC